One sample yielded the 22 T cell receptor beta chains listed below, sequenced in a study of OX40 agonist ivuxolimab in advanced cancers. The method was immunoSEQ multiplex PCR; TCRdb's version includes in-frame clones alone and lacks a portion of them. The sample shows about 18,000 clones, around 71% of them seen only once. The source material was CD4+ or CD8+ T cells sorted from blood, sampled in a trial of the OX40 agonist ivuxolimab. The origin of the receptors is an adult with an advanced solid tumor such as melanoma, head and neck, liver or kidney cancer.

This clone was seen more than once but under ten times. The chain is built from TRBV6-4 and TRBJ1-1; 7 positions match TRBD1. The V segment lost 0 bases and the J segment 7 bases; nucleotides outside the gene matches: 5. The germline gives CDR1 MRHNA, CDR2 SNTAGT. The CDR3 extends over 14 amino acids. This CDR3 reads CASSDSIGGSEAFF. In DNA form, the CDR3 reads TGTGCCAGCAGTGACTCTATAGGGGGCAGTGAAGCTTTCTTT.

The rearrangement uses TRBV15 and TRBJ2-3; D call uncertain. This CDR3 spans 15 amino acids. The V end lost 1 base, the J end lost 2 bases, and 10 bases lay between the germline ends. Looked up from germline, CDR1 is LNHNV and CDR2 is YYDKDF (reference sequence). The CDR3: CATSRVLGVTDTQYF. CDR3 sequence (DNA): TGTGCCACCAGCAGAGTTCTAGGTGTCACAGATACGCAGTATTTT.

The gene calls are TRBV21-1 and TRBJ2-4; the DNA was not used to check the table's D call, TRBD2. TRBV21-1 is an annotated pseudogene. CDR3 length: 14 amino acids. The CDR3 nucleotides read TGTGCCAGCAGCAAAGAAAGTGGGGAGAACATTCAGTACTTC. Translation gives CASSKESGENIQYF.

The chain carries TRBV18 and TRBJ2-7; 7 bases fit TRBD1. CDR1 is KGHSH, CDR2 LQKENI, per germline. V shed 4 bases and J 3 bases; nucleotides not matched to a gene: 9. The CDR3 covers 15 residues. CDR3 protein: CASSHRGERLYEQYF. The CDR3 DNA follows: TGTGCCAGCTCACACAGGGGAGAACGACTCTACGAGCAGTACTTC.

The table lists this clone with a few counts. The chain joins TRBV9 to TRBJ1-1; no clear D. This CDR3 has 14 residues. The V gene's germline CDR1 is SGDLS and CDR2 YYNGEE. V was trimmed by 4 bases and J by 0 bases, leaving 10 bases between them. Written as DNA, the CDR3 is TGTGCCAGCAGCCCTGGGAGGGTGAACACTGAAGCTTTCTTT. It specifies CASSPGRVNTEAFF.

The V call is TRBV4-1, the J call TRBJ1-1, with D hard to call. Germline CDR1 is MGHRA and CDR2 is YSYEKL. The ends were cut back, 0 bases at V and 0 bases at J, with 5 bases in the middle. This CDR3 spans 14 amino acids. The CDR3 loop is CASSQDPLNTEAFF. In nucleotides, the CDR3 is TGCGCCAGCAGCCAAGATCCCTTGAACACTGAAGCTTTCTTT.

V and J are TRBV7-9 and TRBJ2-1; unclear D gene. Trimming stripped 1 base from V and 2 bases from J, with 9 bases between. CDR1 is SEHNR and CDR2 is FQNEAQ in the germline V gene (reference sequence). This CDR3 spans 15 amino acids. The DNA of the CDR3 is TGTGCCAGCAGCTTAGGAGCGCCTACCTACAATGAGCAGTTCTTC. It is translated as CASSLGAPTYNEQFF.

The gene calls are TRBV19 and TRBJ2-7; D ambiguous. Looked up from germline, CDR1 is LNHDA and CDR2 is SQIVND (reference sequence). The V gene lost 2 bases and the J gene lost 2 bases, with 10 bases spanning the gap. The CDR3 is 14 amino acids. The CDR3 protein is CASSILLGPYEQYF. Here the CDR3 DNA reads TGTGCCAGTAGTATACTTCTTGGCCCCTACGAGCAGTACTTC.

This clone was seen once. The chain uses TRBV9 and TRBJ2-3, with D possibly being TRBD1 (7 bases). The CDR3 is 15 residues long. V lost 4 bases to trimming and J lost 0 bases, with 12 bases between them. From germline, CDR1 is SGDLS and CDR2 YYNGEE. The CDR3 region has the DNA TGTGCCAGCAGCCCCAGGGGGGTTAGCACAGATACGCAGTATTTT. Its translation is CASSPRGVSTDTQYF.

The V and J genes are TRBV4-1 and TRBJ2-5; the match to TRBD2 covers 8 bases. The CDR3 covers 17 residues. V shed 0 bases, J shed 4 bases, and the junction held 10 bases outside the gene matches. The germline V gene encodes CDR1 MGHRA and CDR2 YSYEKL. CDR3 sequence: CASSQEERLARSETQYF. The CDR3 DNA sequence: TGCGCCAGCAGCCAAGAGGAAAGACTAGCGAGGTCAGAGACCCAGTACTTC.

The chain recombines TRBV27 with TRBJ1-1; a possible D gene is TRBD1 (6 bases). This CDR3 contains 15 residues. Between the trimmed V and J ends, which lost 5 bases and 5 bases, there was a span of 18 bases. Germline CDR1 MNHEY, CDR2 SMNVEV (reference sequence). DNA for the CDR3: TGTGCCAGCAGTCCGTCCGCAGGGGTGGGGACTGAAGCTTTCTTT. Residues: CASSPSAGVGTEAFF.

CDR3: CASSESWTSAYNEQFF. DNA of the CDR3: TGCGCCAGCAGTGAGTCGTGGACTAGCGCCTACAATGAGCAGTTCTTC. The rearrangement joins TRBV10-2 to TRBJ2-1; 9 nucleotides agree with TRBD2. Germline V gives CDR1 WSHSY, CDR2 SAAADI. V was clipped by 0 bases and J by 2 bases; unmatched bases: 2. The CDR3 is 16 amino acids.

This rearrangement joins TRBV5-8 to TRBJ2-1; D is unclear. The CDR3 is 14 amino acids. Germline loops: CDR1 SGHTS, CDR2 YDEGEE. V dropped 0 bases and J dropped 3 bases, with 7 bases sitting between them. In nucleotides, the CDR3 is TGTGCCAGCAGCTTGGGAGGCAGCTACAATGAGCAGTTCTTC. Translated, it gives CASSLGGSYNEQFF.

The chain is built from TRBV28 and TRBJ1-2; D perhaps matches TRBD1 (6 bases). Germline V CDR1 and CDR2: MDHEN, SYDVKM. The CDR3 runs 16 residues. Trimming removed 5 bases at V and 0 bases at J, with 16 bases between. CDR3 in amino acids: CASSPRQDSTNYGYTF. As DNA, the CDR3 is TGTGCCAGCAGTCCCAGACAGGACAGCACTAACTATGGCTACACCTTC.

The J gene is TRBJ2-1, the V gene TRBV5-7; D is uncertain. TRBV5-7 is treated as an ORF (open reading frame) with a function not yet certain. V was cut by 0 bases and J by 5 bases, with 3 bases left in between. The length of the CDR3 is 12 residues. DNA of the CDR3: TGTGCCAGCAGCTTGGGAGACAATGAGCAGTTCTTC. It specifies CASSLGDNEQFF.

The chain combines TRBV7-9 with TRBJ2-1, with a tentative D call TRBD2 (6 bases). V lost 0 bases, J lost 7 bases, and 16 bases lay in between. This CDR3 has 16 residues. Germline CDR1 reads SEHNR; CDR2 reads FQNEAQ (reference sequence). CDR3 in DNA: TGTGCCAGCAGCTTAGCGATAACTAGCCGCTGGAATGAGCAGTTCTTC. Amino acids: CASSLAITSRWNEQFF.

The chain combines TRBV5-4 with TRBJ2-7, with a tentative D call TRBD2 (6 bases). The CDR3 is 12 residues long. Trimming removed 2 bases from V and 4 bases from J, with 7 bases in between. Germline values: CDR1 SGHNT, CDR2 YYREEE (reference sequence). CDR3 protein: CASSFGLYEQYF. The CDR3 DNA reads TGTGCCAGCAGCTTCGGACTATACGAGCAGTACTTC.

The chain has TRBV4-1 and TRBJ2-7; no clear D. Trimming left V 4 bases short and J 2 bases short, with 9 bases between. The CDR3 loop spans 13 amino acids. Germline V gene lookup returns CDR1 MGHRA and CDR2 YSYEKL. DNA of the CDR3: TGCGCCAGCAGCCTCGCCGAAACCTACGAGCAGTACTTC. Encoded protein: CASSLAETYEQYF.

The rearrangement joins TRBV4-3 to TRBJ2-7; 12 bases are shared with TRBD2. Germline values: CDR1 LGHNA, CDR2 YSLEER. The J segment lost 7 bases and the V segment lost 1 base, leaving 5 bases of the junction unmatched. The CDR3 has 15 amino acids. The CDR3 DNA reads as TGCGCCAGCAGCCAAGCTAGCGGGAGGGATGGGGAGCAGTACTTC. As protein: CASSQASGRDGEQYF.

The chain carries TRBV11-3 and TRBJ2-2; a possible D gene is TRBD1 (8 bases). The germline gives CDR1 SGHNT, CDR2 YENEEA. The CDR3 spans 14 residues. V dropped 8 bases and J dropped 4 bases, with 14 bases sitting between them. The CDR3, as DNA: TGTGCCAGCGAGGACAGGGAGGGCACCGGGGAGCTGTTTTTT. Amino acid sequence: CASEDREGTGELFF.

J is TRBJ1-4 and V is TRBV5-1, with D perhaps TRBD1 (5 bases). Trimming shortened V by 3 bases and J by 0 bases, and 27 bases separated the two germline ends. Germline CDR1 SGHRS, CDR2 YFSETQ. This CDR3 is built from 21 residues. The DNA for the CDR3 is TGCGCCAGCAGCTCACAGCCAGAAGGGCAGGGAAACGACTCAACTAATGAAAAACTGTTTTTT. Protein product: CASSSQPEGQGNDSTNEKLFF.

The J gene is TRBJ2-3, the V gene TRBV10-1; TRBD1 matches at 9 bases. Germline CDR1 and CDR2: WNHNN and SYGVQD (reference sequence). After removal of 2 bases from V and 4 bases from J, the junction contained 7 bases not matched to a gene. CDR3 length: 16 residues. This CDR3 reads CASSEGWDREADTQYF. In nucleotides, the CDR3 is TGCGCCAGCAGTGAGGGATGGGACAGGGAGGCAGATACGCAGTATTTT.